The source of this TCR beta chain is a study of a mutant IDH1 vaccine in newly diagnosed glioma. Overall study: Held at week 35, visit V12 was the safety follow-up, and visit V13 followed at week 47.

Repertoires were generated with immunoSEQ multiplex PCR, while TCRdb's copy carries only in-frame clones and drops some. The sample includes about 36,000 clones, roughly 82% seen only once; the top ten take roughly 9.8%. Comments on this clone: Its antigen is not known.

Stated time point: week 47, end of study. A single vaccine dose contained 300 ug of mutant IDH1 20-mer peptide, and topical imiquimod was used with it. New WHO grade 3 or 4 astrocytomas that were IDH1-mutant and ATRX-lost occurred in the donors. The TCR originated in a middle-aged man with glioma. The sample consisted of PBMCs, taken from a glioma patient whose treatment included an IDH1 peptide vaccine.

Here the CDR3 reads CASSFGRASGEAFF. CDR3 DNA sequence: TGTGCCAGCAGCTTCGGCAGGGCTTCCGGGGAAGCTTTCTTT. V is TRBV5-6 and J is TRBJ1-1, with a tentative D call TRBD1 (5 bases). Germline V lookup: CDR1 SGHDT, CDR2 YYEEEE. The CDR3 totals 14 residues. Trimming stripped 2 bases from V and 8 bases from J, with 16 bases between.